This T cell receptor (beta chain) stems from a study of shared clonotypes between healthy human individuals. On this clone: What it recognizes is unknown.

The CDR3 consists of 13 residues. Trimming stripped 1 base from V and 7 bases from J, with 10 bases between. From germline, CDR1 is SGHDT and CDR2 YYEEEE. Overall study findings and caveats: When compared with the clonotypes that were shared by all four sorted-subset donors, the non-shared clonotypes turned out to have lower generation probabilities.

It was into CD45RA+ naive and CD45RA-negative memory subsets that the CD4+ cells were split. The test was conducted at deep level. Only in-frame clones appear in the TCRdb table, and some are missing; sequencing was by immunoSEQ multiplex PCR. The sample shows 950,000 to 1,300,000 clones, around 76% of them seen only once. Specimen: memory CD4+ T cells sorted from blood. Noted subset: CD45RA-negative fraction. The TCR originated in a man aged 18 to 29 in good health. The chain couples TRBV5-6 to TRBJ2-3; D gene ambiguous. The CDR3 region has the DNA TGTGCCAGCAGCTTGCCCCAGCAGTATACGCAGTATTTT. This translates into CASSLPQQYTQYF.